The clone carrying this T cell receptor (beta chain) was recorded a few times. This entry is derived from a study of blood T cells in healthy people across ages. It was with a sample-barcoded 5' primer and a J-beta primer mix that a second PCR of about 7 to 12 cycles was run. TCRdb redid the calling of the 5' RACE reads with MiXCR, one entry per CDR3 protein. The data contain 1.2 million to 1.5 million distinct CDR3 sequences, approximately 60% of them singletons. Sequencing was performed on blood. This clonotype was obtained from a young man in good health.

CDR3 sequence (DNA): TGCAGTGCCGAAATAACCTCTTGGAACACTGAAGCTTTCTTT. Translating gives CSAEITSWNTEAFF. This sequence joins TRBV20-1 and TRBJ1-1; D gene ambiguous. Germline CDR1 DFQATT, CDR2 SNEGSKA (reference sequence). V gave up 6 bases and J gave up 1 base, with 15 bases separating them. This CDR3 is 14 amino acids long.